The T cell receptor (beta chain) under discussion was sequenced for a study of control samples from healthy donors and cancer patients. Germline V gene data show CDR1 as MDHEN and CDR2 as SYDVKM. CDR3 size: 14 residues. The V and J ends lost 6 bases and 4 bases, in that order; junction bases with no gene match: 3. Measured with immunoSEQ multiplex PCR; TCRdb has only the in-frame clones, and not every one. The sample consists of 25,000 to 35,000 clones, roughly 91% of them appearing once. This TCR came from a man aged 50 or older with lung cancer. The specimen sequenced was PBMCs. This chain links TRBV28 with TRBJ2-5, with 12 bases that match TRBD2. The CDR3 sequence: CASRKTSGGETQYF. The CDR3 DNA follows: TGTGCCAGCAGAAAGACTAGCGGGGGAGAGACCCAGTACTTC.